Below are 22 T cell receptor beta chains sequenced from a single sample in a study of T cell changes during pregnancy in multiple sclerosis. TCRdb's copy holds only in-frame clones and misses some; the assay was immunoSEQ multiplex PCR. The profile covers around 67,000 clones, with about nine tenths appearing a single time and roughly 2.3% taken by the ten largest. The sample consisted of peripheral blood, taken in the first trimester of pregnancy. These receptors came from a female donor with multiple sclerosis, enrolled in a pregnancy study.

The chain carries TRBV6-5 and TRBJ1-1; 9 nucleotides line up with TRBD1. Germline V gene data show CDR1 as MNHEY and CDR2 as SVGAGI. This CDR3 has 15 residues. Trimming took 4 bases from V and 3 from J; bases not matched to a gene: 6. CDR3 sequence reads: CASSSPGTGHTEAFF. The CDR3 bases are TGTGCCAGCAGTTCTCCTGGGACAGGGCACACTGAAGCTTTCTTT.

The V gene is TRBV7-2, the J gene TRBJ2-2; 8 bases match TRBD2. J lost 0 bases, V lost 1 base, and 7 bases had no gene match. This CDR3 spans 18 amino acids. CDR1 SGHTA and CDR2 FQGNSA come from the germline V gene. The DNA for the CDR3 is TGTGCCAGCAGCTTAGGGATACTAGCGGCCGCGAACACCGGGGAGCTGTTTTTT. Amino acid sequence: CASSLGILAAANTGELFF.

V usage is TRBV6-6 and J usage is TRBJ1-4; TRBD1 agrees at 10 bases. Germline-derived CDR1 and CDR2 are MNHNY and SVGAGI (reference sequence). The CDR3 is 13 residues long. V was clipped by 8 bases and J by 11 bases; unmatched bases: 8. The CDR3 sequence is CASGDRGVWKLFF. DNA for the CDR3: TGTGCCAGCGGGGACAGGGGAGTTTGGAAACTGTTTTTT.

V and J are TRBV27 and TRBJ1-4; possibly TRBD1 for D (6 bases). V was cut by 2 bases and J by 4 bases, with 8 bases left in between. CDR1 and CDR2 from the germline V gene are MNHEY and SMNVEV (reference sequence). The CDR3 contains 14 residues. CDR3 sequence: CASSLRDNNEKLFF. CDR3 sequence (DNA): TGTGCCAGCAGTTTACGGGACAATAATGAAAAACTGTTTTTT.

In nucleotides, the CDR3 is TGTGCCTGGAGCCTACTTCGACGGACTAGCGGGACGACCGGGGAGCTGTTTTTT. This sequence encodes CAWSLLRRTSGTTGELFF. This chain links TRBV30 with TRBJ2-2; 12 positions match TRBD2. CDR3 length: 18 residues. Per germline, CDR1 GTSNPN and CDR2 SVGIG (reference sequence). Trimming took 3 bases from V and 5 from J; bases not matched to a gene: 13.

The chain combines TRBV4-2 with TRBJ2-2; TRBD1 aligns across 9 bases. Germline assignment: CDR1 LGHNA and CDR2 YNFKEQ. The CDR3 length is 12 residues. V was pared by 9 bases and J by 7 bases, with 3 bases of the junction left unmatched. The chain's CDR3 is CASRTGDGELFF. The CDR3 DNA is TGTGCCAGTAGGACAGGGGACGGGGAGCTGTTTTTT.

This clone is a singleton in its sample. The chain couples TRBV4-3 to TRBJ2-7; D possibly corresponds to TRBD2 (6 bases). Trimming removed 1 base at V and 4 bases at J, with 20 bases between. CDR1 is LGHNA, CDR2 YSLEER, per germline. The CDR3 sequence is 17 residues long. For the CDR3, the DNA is TGCGCCAGCAGCCAAGGGTATCCGGGAGACCGCGGGTACGAGCAGTACTTC. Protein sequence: CASSQGYPGDRGYEQYF.

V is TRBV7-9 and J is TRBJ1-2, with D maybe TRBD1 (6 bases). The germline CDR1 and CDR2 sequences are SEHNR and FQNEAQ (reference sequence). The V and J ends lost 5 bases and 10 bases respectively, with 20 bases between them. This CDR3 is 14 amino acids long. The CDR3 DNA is TGTGCCAGCAGCCCTCGGGACATCCCTGAGGACTACACCTTC. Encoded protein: CASSPRDIPEDYTF.

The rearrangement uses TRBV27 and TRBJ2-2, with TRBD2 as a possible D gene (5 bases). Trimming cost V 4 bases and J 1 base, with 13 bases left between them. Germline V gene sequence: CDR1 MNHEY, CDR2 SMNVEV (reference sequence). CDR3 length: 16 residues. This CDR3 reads CASSSKRTENTGELFF. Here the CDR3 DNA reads TGTGCCAGCAGTTCCAAGCGGACCGAGAACACCGGGGAGCTGTTTTTT.

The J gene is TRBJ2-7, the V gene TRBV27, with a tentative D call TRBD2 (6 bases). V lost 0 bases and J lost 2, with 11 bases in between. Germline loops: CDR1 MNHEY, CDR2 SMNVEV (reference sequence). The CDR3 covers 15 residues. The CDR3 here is CASSLSSGTTYEQYF. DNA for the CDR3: TGTGCCAGCAGTTTATCTAGCGGCACTACCTACGAGCAGTACTTC.

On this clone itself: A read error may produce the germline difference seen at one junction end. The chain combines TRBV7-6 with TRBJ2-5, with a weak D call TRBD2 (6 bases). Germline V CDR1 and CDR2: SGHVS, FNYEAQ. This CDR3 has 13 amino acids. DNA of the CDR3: TGTGCCGGCAGCCAAGGAGGGTTTGAGACCCAGTACTTC. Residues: CAGSQGGFETQYF. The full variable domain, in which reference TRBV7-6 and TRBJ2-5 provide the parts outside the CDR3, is GAGVSQSPRYKVTKRGQDVALRCDPISGHVSLYWYRQALGQGPEFLTYFNYEAQQDKSGLPNDRFSAERPEGSISTLTIQRTEQRDSAMYRCAGSQGGFETQYFGPGTRLLVL.

This CDR3 reads CSVNRQGYTGELFF. In nucleotides, the CDR3 is TGCAGCGTTAACCGACAGGGGTACACCGGGGAGCTGTTTTTT. V gene TRBV29-1 combines with J gene TRBJ2-2, with 8 bases matching TRBD1. This CDR3 is built from 14 residues. Germline assignment: CDR1 SQVTM and CDR2 ANQGSEA. With 5 bases clipped from V and 3 bases from J, the junction kept 5 bases outside the gene matches.

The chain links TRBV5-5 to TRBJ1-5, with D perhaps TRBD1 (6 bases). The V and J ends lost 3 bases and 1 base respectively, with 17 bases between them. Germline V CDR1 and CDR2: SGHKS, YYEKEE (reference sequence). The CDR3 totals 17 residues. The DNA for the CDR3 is TGTGCCAGCAGCTCACAGGGTATTCGGACGAGCAATCAGCCCCAGCATTTT. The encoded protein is CASSSQGIRTSNQPQHF.

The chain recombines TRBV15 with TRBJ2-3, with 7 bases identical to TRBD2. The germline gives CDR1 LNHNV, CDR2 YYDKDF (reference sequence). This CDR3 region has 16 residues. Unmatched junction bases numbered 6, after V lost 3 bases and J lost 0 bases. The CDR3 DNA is TGTGCCACCAGCAGGGGGACTATCTCCAGCACAGATACGCAGTATTTT. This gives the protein CATSRGTISSTDTQYF.

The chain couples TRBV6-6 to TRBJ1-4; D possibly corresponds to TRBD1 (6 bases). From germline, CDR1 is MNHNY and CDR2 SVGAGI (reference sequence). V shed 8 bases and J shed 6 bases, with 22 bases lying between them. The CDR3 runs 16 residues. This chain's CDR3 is CASRFRGGASDEKLFF. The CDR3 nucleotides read TGTGCCAGCCGGTTTAGGGGGGGCGCTTCTGATGAAAAACTGTTTTTT.

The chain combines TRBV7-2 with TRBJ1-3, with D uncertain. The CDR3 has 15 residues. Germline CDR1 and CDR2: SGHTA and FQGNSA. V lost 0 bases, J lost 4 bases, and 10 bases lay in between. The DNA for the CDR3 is TGTGCCAGCAGCTTAGCGAGGACTCAGGGAAACACCATATATTTT. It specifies CASSLARTQGNTIYF.

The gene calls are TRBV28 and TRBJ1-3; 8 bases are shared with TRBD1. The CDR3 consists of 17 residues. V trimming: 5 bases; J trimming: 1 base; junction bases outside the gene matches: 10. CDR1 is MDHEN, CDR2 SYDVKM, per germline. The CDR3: CASSTRDRGLSGNTIYF. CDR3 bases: TGTGCCAGCAGTACCCGAGACAGGGGACTATCTGGAAACACCATATATTTT.

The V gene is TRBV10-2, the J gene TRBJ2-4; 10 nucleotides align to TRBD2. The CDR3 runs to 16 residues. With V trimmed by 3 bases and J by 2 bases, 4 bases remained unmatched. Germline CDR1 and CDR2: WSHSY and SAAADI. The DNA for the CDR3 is TGCGCCAGCAGTGACCGTAGCGGGAGGCCCAAAAACATTCAGTACTTC. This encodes CASSDRSGRPKNIQYF.

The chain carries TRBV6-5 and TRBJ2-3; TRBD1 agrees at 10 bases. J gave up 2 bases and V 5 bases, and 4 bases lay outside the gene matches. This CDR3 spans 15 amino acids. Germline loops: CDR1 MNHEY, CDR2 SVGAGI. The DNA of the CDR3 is TGTGCCAGCAGTGGCGGACAGGGGGTCACAGATACGCAGTATTTT. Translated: CASSGGQGVTDTQYF.

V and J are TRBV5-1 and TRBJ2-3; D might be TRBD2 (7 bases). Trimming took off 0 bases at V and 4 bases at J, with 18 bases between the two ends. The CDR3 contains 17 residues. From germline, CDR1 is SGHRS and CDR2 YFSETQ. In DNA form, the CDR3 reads TGCGCCAGCAGCTTGGGCGGGGGCGCGGGACCCGCAGATACGCAGTATTTT. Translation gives CASSLGGGAGPADTQYF.

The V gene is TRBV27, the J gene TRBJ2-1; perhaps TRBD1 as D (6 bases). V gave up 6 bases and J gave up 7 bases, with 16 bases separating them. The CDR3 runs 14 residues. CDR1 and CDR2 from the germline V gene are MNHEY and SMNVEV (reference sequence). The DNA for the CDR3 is TGTGCCAGCAGACTCACGACAGGTTGGAATGAGCAGTTCTTC. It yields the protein CASRLTTGWNEQFF.

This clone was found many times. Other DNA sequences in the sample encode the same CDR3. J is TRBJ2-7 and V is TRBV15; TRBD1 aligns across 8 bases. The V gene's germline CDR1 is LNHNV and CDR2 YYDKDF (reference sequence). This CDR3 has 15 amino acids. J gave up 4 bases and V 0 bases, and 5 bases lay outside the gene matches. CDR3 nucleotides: TGTGCCACCAGCAGAGAATCAGGGGGCTCATACGAGCAGTACTTC. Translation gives CATSRESGGSYEQYF.